This T cell receptor beta chain was sequenced during a study of shared clonotypes between healthy human individuals (dated by TCRdb to the early 2020s). For context, the study as a whole: The cohort comprised a couple of women and a few men aged 18 to 49 years. For each donor, CD4 naive and CD4 memory were each run on three plates, CD8 naive on two plates, and CD8 memory on one plate. The study deeply sequenced blood TCR repertoires of about 5 healthy adults to estimate repertoire size and the extent of clonotype sharing between individuals. To increase sequencing depth and limit assay-specific biases, different laboratories used diverse techniques to prepare libraries and sequence TCR repertoires. Leukapheresis yielded between about 0.85 and 9.5 billion PBMCs per donor. Findings and caveats that apply to the study as a whole: Estimated clonotype richness was generally larger for naive than for memory subsets. Sampling was restricted to blood, and TCR repertoires in tissues likely differ from the TCR repertoires found in blood. Compared with non-shared clonotypes, the clonotypes found in all four sorted-subset donors had higher generation probabilities. Sharing across four donors was observed for 5% to 6.5% of naive CD4, about 4% of naive CD8, 2.3% of memory CD4, and over 0.3% of memory CD8 clonotypes. Because the study included only a small number of donors, the genetic and exposure-history diversity represented was limited. Pairwise subsampling indicated that sequencing depth was expected to affect the degree of clonotype sharing among donors. Rarefaction of sorted-subset datasets indicated incomplete sequencing despite the large sequencing depth.

As regards this clone: No cognate antigen has been identified for it. Base qualities are missing; no much larger clone stands one base away.

CD8 naive samples were CD45RO-negative cells positively selected for CCR7, giving a CD45RA+CCR7+ population that excluded TemRA cells. Donors were healthy HIV-negative adults with no recently reported acute infections or vaccinations. Every donor was a Caucasian adult residing in Nashville, Tennessee, USA. Blood was obtained by leukapheresis, after which PBMCs were separated by Ficoll-Histopaque density gradient centrifugation and cryopreserved in liquid nitrogen vapor phase. Analytical flow cytometry was used to check the purity and quantity of each magnetically sorted T cell population. Genomic DNA was isolated from each sorted fraction and quantified by UV absorbance on a Nanodrop 2000c. The trim is 0 bases for V and 1 base for J, with a gap of 12 bases between the germline ends. The CDR3, cysteine through phenylalanine, is 16 amino acids long. Just CDR3 DNA is preserved here, 48 bases in frame from base 1. Sequences MRHNA (CDR1) and SNTAGT (CDR2) are obtained from the germline V gene.

Using the deep immunoSEQ assay, multiplex PCR amplified TCR CDR3 regions from genomic DNA. For each cell subset, the extracted genomic DNA was distributed evenly across all wells of several immunoSEQ 96-well plates, and each plate served as one replicate. For sorted subsets, each replicate PCR was loaded with about 0.2 ug genomic DNA, equivalent to 30,000 or so T cell genomes. Purified libraries were quantified with a Qubit 3.0 fluorometer, sized on a Bioanalyzer 2100, and re-quantified with the KAPA Library Quantification kit. Every immunoSEQ 96-well plate was sequenced on a dedicated single-read 150-cycle Illumina NextSeq 550 flow cell. The paper's data handling went like this. Because the immunoSEQ output held only junctional sequences and lacked quality scores, the filtering could not match the filtering applied to full-length reads. Sequences were annotated with PyIR, a Python wrapper for IgBLAST v1.9, and V/J genes and CDR3 were assigned using IMGT germline references. Reads were filtered out if the reads had weak V/J assignments (E-value above 1e-6), no CDR3, stop codons, out-of-frame junctions, or ambiguous translated residues. V3J clonotypes were defined by identical inferred V gene, J gene, and CDR3 amino acid sequence. To compute the percentage overlap between repertoires, the number of shared unique clonotypes was divided by the size of the smaller repertoire. RTK rarefaction, the Chao1 estimator, and Recon v2.1 estimates of unobserved clonotypes were used to assess repertoire richness. For all TCRbeta clonotypes obtained by the gDNA method from a few donors, generation probabilities were computed with OLGA. The clones in this table, taken by TCRdb from immuneACCESS, are in-frame only. Not every clone is retained; where verified, under half of the shortfall comes from an unresolved V gene, and the cause of the rest is unknown. Clonal size and the V and J genes are those of that table, whereas D and trimming came from the DNA. In all, the sample holds about 1,900,000 clones, and approximately 94% of those were seen once. The ten largest clonotypes hold 1.2% of the sample.

The sequence came from a young man in good health. The sample taken for sequencing was naive CD8+ T cells sorted from blood. Per the publication, the cell subset or site label means: CD45RA+CCR7+. The sequence links TRBV6-4 to TRBJ1-2, with TRBD1 perhaps the D gene, on 6 matching bases. The CDR3 has the sequence CASSDSGTNINYGYTF. The nucleotide sequence is given as TGTGCCAGCAGTGACTCCGGGACAAATATTAACTATGGCTACACCTTC.